Each of the 19 T cell receptor beta chains below was sequenced from the same sample in a study of T cell clonality in common variable immunodeficiency. Profiled with immunoSEQ multiplex PCR; TCRdb holds only in-frame clones, not every one. Found here are about 52,000 clones, no singletons; the ten largest cover 5.4%. The source material was peripheral blood mononuclear cells. These receptors all come from a person between 18 and 75 years old in good health.

This clone was seen at least ten times. The CDR3 goes on 3 residues after the read ends, and that part is filled in from the germline J gene. The chain employs TRBV10-3 and TRBJ1-4, with 11 bases identical to TRBD1. This CDR3 has 17 amino acids. Germline assignment: CDR1 ENHRY and CDR2 SYGVKD. J lost 7 bases, V lost 0 bases, and 7 bases had no gene match. The CDR3 bases that were read are TGTGCCATCAGTGAGTCGACCGGACAGGGGGCGACTGAAAAA. It yields the protein CAISESTGQGATEK. The full CDR3 reads CAISESTGQGATEKLFF.

This clone was detected many times. The CDR3 end is not reached by the read, which stops 3 residues before it; the germline J gene fills it in. The chain has TRBV2 and TRBJ2-2; 10 positions agree with TRBD2. The V and J ends lost 10 bases and 3 bases, in that order; junction bases with no gene match: 5. The CDR3 sequence is 14 residues long. In germline, CDR1 is SNHLY, CDR2 FYNNEI. The CDR3 loop reads CAILAGRDTGELFF. CDR3 DNA, as far as it was read: TGTGCCATACTAGCGGGAAGGGACACCGGGGAG.

In this sample, this clone turned up a few times. The covered CDR3 bases are TGTGCCAGCAGCACTAGGCGGCAGGTGGGCACTGAA. It is translated as CASSTRRQVGTE. The full CDR3 protein is CASSTRRQVGTEAFF. The chain is built from TRBV11-1 and TRBJ1-1, with D hard to call. The DNA ends 3 residues before the CDR3 does, and the rest of the CDR3 is filled in from the germline J gene. The germline V and J ends were trimmed by 5 bases and 4 bases, with 17 bases remaining between them. The germline V gene has CDR1 SGHAT and CDR2 FQDESV (reference sequence). The CDR3 has 15 amino acids.

This clone was detected many times. The sequenced part of the CDR3 DNA is TGTGCCAGCAGGCCAGACAGGGCGGGGAGTGAAAAA. Translation: CASRPDRAGSEK. The whole CDR3 reads CASRPDRAGSEKLFF. The chain is built from TRBV7-2 and TRBJ1-4; TRBD1 matches at 7 bases. The read terminates 3 residues ahead of where the CDR3 ends, so the germline J gene completes it. The CDR3 has 15 amino acids. Germline loops: CDR1 SGHTA, CDR2 FQGNSA. J gave up 7 bases and V 6 bases, and 11 bases lay outside the gene matches.

There are many counts of this clone. Coverage ceases 3 residues before the CDR3 finishes, and the germline J gene fills in the end. The V gene is TRBV2, the J gene TRBJ2-1, with a tentative D call TRBD1 (5 bases). Germline-derived CDR1 and CDR2 are SNHLY and FYNNEI. The CDR3 spans 14 residues. V gave up 1 base and J gave up 5 bases, with 9 bases separating them. The sequenced CDR3 bases are TGTGCCAGCAGTGAAGAGGGGCAGCACAATGAG. Encoded protein: CASSEEGQHNE. The whole CDR3 sequence reads CASSEEGQHNEQFF. The variable domain in full, with the rest retrieved from reference TRBV2 and TRBJ2-1, is EPEVTQTPSHQVTQMGQEVILRCVPISNHLYFYWYRQILGQKVEFLVSFYNNEISEKSEIFDDQFSVERPDGSNFTLKIRSTKLEDSAMYFCASSEEGQHNEQFFGPGTRLTVL.

This clone was picked up many times. The read ends 3 residues shy of where the CDR3 ends; the end is completed using the germline J gene. This rearrangement joins TRBV20-1 to TRBJ1-4, with D maybe TRBD1 (6 bases). The ends were cut back, 3 bases at V and 1 base at J, with 9 bases in the middle. Germline V gene sequence: CDR1 DFQATT, CDR2 SNEGSKA (reference sequence). This CDR3 has 14 amino acids. The CDR3 region is CSARARGTNEKLFF. CDR3 DNA (partial): TGCAGTGCTAGGGCCAGGGGAACTAATGAAAAA.

This clone appeared many times. An end of the junction does not agree with germline; a read error may underlie this. The read halts 3 residues ahead of the CDR3 end, with the missing end drawn from the germline J gene. The V and J genes are TRBV20-1 and TRBJ2-3; 8 nucleotides line up with TRBD2. Germline V gene lookup returns CDR1 DFQATT and CDR2 SNEGSKA (reference sequence). The CDR3 consists of 17 residues. The CDR3 protein is CNARRGQRREATDTQYF. The sequenced part of the CDR3 DNA is TGCAATGCTCGTCGTGGTCAACGGCGGGAGGCAACAGATACG.

This clone has a count of ten or more. The CDR3 end lies 3 residues beyond the end of the read and is filled in from the germline J gene. V is TRBV5-1 and J is TRBJ1-1; 8 bases line up with TRBD1. The trim removed 1 base at V and 2 bases at J, leaving 4 bases unmatched. There are 15 residues in the CDR3. Germline V CDR1 and CDR2: SGHRS, YFSETQ. The CDR3 protein is CASSLSGGLNTEAFF. The sequenced part of the CDR3 DNA is TGCGCCAGCAGCTTGTCAGGGGGCCTTAACACTGAA.

This clone occurred many times. The observed sequence ends 3 residues before the CDR3 terminus, with the missing tail filled in from the germline J gene. This chain uses TRBV29-1 with TRBJ2-7, with D unresolved. CDR1 and CDR2 from the germline V gene are SQVTM and ANQGSEA. The CDR3 is 10 amino acids. V gave up 4 bases and J gave up 5 bases, with 6 bases separating them. The sequenced part of the CDR3 DNA is TGCAGCGTTGTTAGAGACGAG. The encoded protein is CSVVRDE. The full CDR3 sequence reads CSVVRDEQYF.

This clone came up many times. The sequenced fragment ends 3 residues before the CDR3 boundary, so the rest is inferred from the germline J gene. The genes are TRBV30 and TRBJ2-1, with a possible D match to TRBD2 (7 bases). Germline CDR1 is GTSNPN and CDR2 is SVGIG (reference sequence). The CDR3 is 14 amino acids. Trimming pared 5 bases from V and 0 bases from J, leaving 11 bases between. CDR3 protein: CAWGLGGSYNEQFF. CDR3 bases read: TGTGCCTGGGGACTAGGGGGCTCCTACAATGAG.

This clone was detected many times. The DNA ends 3 residues before the CDR3 does, and the rest of the CDR3 is filled in from the germline J gene. The rearrangement joins TRBV18 to TRBJ1-1; tentative D call: TRBD1 (6 bases). V was pared by 4 bases and J by 2 bases, with 14 bases between. This CDR3 has 15 amino acids. Per germline, CDR1 KGHSH and CDR2 LQKENI. CDR3: CASSLGTPDNTEAFF. CDR3 DNA, as far as it was read: TGTGCCAGCTCACTCGGGACACCTGATAACACTGAA.

Ten or more counts support this clone. The junction does not match germline at one end; this may be a read error. The missing CDR3 end, 3 residues past where the read stops, is filled in from the germline J gene. The V call is TRBV4-2, the J call TRBJ2-2; 11 bases match TRBD2. Germline CDR1 LGHNA, CDR2 YNFKEQ. The CDR3 contains 15 residues. This chain's CDR3 is CASSQIAGGPGELFF. CDR3 DNA (partial): TGCGCCAGCAGCCAAATAGCGGGAGGGCCCGGGGAG.

This clone was seen ten or more times. The read falls 3 residues short of the CDR3 end, and the missing part is taken from the germline J gene. The chain recombines TRBV10-1 with TRBJ2-5, with D unresolved. Germline values: CDR1 WNHNN, CDR2 SYGVQD (reference sequence). This CDR3 has 15 residues. Trimming cost V 3 bases and J 5 bases, with 16 bases left between them. The DNA read from the CDR3 is TGCGCCAGCAGTGACGCGCGCCGTAGGGTTGAGACC. This codes for CASSDARRRVET. The full-length CDR3 reads as CASSDARRRVETQYF.

In this sample, this clone turned up many times. The CDR3 end is not reached by the read, which stops 3 residues before it; the germline J gene fills it in. This chain connects TRBV6-2 or TRBV6-3 to TRBJ2-3; D is undetermined. This CDR3 has 13 amino acids. V lost 8 bases, J lost 1 base, and 10 bases lay in between. In germline, CDR1 is MNHEY, CDR2 SVGEGT. The CDR3 protein is CASLKPGTDTQYF. The sequenced part of the CDR3 DNA is TGTGCCAGCTTGAAGCCGGGCACAGATACG.

In this sample, this clone turned up many times. The CDR3 goes on 3 residues after the read ends, and that part is filled in from the germline J gene. The chain combines TRBV6-2 or TRBV6-3 with TRBJ2-5; 9 nucleotides align to TRBD2. The CDR3 is 15 residues long. In germline, CDR1 is MNHEY, CDR2 SVGEGT. With 4 bases clipped from V and 0 bases from J, the junction kept 3 bases outside the gene matches. The CDR3 region is CASSWGGGDQETQYF. CDR3 DNA, as far as it was read: TGTGCCAGCAGTTGGGGCGGGGGGGACCAAGAGACC.

This clone was picked up many times. The CDR3 sequence: CAWSLDGGNQPQHF. The CDR3 DNA, read in part, is TGTGCCTGGAGCTTAGACGGGGGCAATCAGCCC. The chain is built from TRBV30 and TRBJ1-5; D remains ambiguous. The read finishes 3 residues shy of the CDR3 end, and the germline J gene is used to complete it. Germline loops: CDR1 GTSNPN, CDR2 SVGIG (reference sequence). V was trimmed by 3 bases and J by 2 bases, leaving 11 bases between them. The CDR3 totals 14 residues.

This clone was seen ten or more times. The read is 3 residues too short to cover the CDR3 end, so that end is filled in from the germline J gene. This chain uses TRBV12-3 or TRBV12-4 with TRBJ1-1; TRBD1 matches at 9 bases. After removal of 5 bases from V and 4 bases from J, the junction contained 2 bases not matched to a gene. The CDR3 consists of 13 residues. The CDR3 is CASSGDRATEAFF. The covered CDR3 bases are TGTGCCAGCAGTGGGGACAGGGCCACTGAA.

This clone was seen ten or more times. Read coverage stops 3 residues before the CDR3 terminus; the germline J gene supplies the remainder. This sequence joins TRBV6-2 or TRBV6-3 and TRBJ2-7, with 11 bases aligning to TRBD2. J gave up 4 bases and V 8 bases, and 7 bases lay outside the gene matches. This CDR3 comprises 14 residues. Germline V lookup: CDR1 MNHEY, CDR2 SVGEGT. The covered CDR3 bases are TGTGCCAGCGCTCGCACTAGCGGGGGTTACGAG. It is translated as CASARTSGGYE. The complete CDR3 protein is CASARTSGGYEQYF.

In its sample, this clone was seen many times. The part of the CDR3 DNA that was read is TGCAGTGGAGAGAGGAGGACTAGCACAGATACG. This gives the protein CSGERRTSTDT. The entire CDR3 protein reads CSGERRTSTDTQYF. The rearrangement joins TRBV20-1 to TRBJ2-3, with D perhaps matching TRBD2 (5 bases). The missing CDR3 end, 3 residues past where the read stops, is filled in from the germline J gene. The CDR3 totals 14 residues. Looked up from germline, CDR1 is DFQATT and CDR2 is SNEGSKA (reference sequence). The V gene lost 7 bases and the J gene lost 0 bases, with 14 bases spanning the gap.